The 15 T cell receptor beta chains below all came from one sample that was sequenced in a study of cytomegalovirus exposure and HLA in healthy donors. The study ran its PCR with 60 Vbeta and 13 Jbeta primers. Produced via immunoSEQ multiplex PCR; TCRdb's table is partial and in-frame only. This sample carries over 85,000 clones, 78% of them seen once, and the ten largest clones take around 1.3%. The sample comprised PBMCs. The receptors stem from a woman in her twenties or thirties in good health and CMV-seronegative.

The chain carries TRBV9 and TRBJ2-2; TRBD2 matches 9 bases. The V gene end was trimmed by 0 bases and the J gene end by 1 base; junction bases not matched to a gene: 1. The CDR3 is 16 amino acids. The germline CDR1 and CDR2 sequences are SGDLS and YYNGEE. CDR3 DNA: TGTGCCAGCAGCGTAGCAGCGGGGGGGAACACCGGGGAGCTGTTTTTT. Translation: CASSVAAGGNTGELFF.

The chain couples TRBV7-8 to TRBJ2-2; D unclear. The germline V gene has CDR1 SGHVS and CDR2 FQNEAQ. V was shortened by 9 bases and J by 4 bases, with 18 bases between the two germline ends. The CDR3 has 15 residues. The CDR3 is CASSIRQRGTGELFF. Here the CDR3 DNA reads TGTGCCAGTAGCATTAGGCAAAGAGGCACCGGGGAGCTGTTTTTT.

The chain has TRBV9 and TRBJ2-3; TRBD2 agrees at 11 bases. V was clipped by 4 bases and J by 0 bases; unmatched bases: 4. The CDR3 has 16 amino acids. Germline V gives CDR1 SGDLS, CDR2 YYNGEE. The CDR3 sequence: CASSSRTSGSTDTQYF. DNA of the CDR3: TGTGCCAGCAGCTCACGGACTAGCGGGAGCACAGATACGCAGTATTTT.

The chain has TRBV28 and TRBJ1-5; D is unresolved. Germline CDR1 reads MDHEN; CDR2 reads SYDVKM. V was trimmed by 3 bases and J by 3 bases, leaving 12 bases between them. This CDR3 is built from 15 residues. The CDR3 here is CASSFLGGPNQPQHF. CDR3 DNA sequence: TGTGCCAGCAGTTTCCTTGGAGGGCCCAATCAGCCCCAGCATTTT. The full variable domain, its missing parts supplied by reference TRBV28 and TRBJ1-5, is DVKVTQSSRYLVKRTGEKVFLECVQDMDHENMFWYRQDPGLGLRLIYFSYDVKMKEKGDIPEGYSVSREKKERFSLILESASTNQTSMYLCASSFLGGPNQPQHFGDGTRLSIL.

The chain links TRBV7-2 to TRBJ2-3; perhaps TRBD2 as D (5 bases). CDR3 length: 14 residues. Trimming took off 5 bases at V and 5 bases at J, with 14 bases between the two ends. The germline V gene has CDR1 SGHTA and CDR2 FQGNSA. The CDR3 coding sequence is TGTGCCAGCAGCCTACGGACCGGGATAGATACGCAGTATTTT. Translation gives CASSLRTGIDTQYF.

The chain links TRBV28 to TRBJ1-1; tentatively, D is TRBD1 (5 bases). The V end was cut by 6 bases, the J end by 1 base, with 27 bases between. Germline CDR1 MDHEN, CDR2 SYDVKM. The CDR3 loop spans 19 amino acids. The CDR3 loop is CASSYPQKVVGRGNTEAFF. CDR3 nucleotide sequence: TGTGCCAGCAGCTACCCCCAGAAGGTGGTGGGAAGGGGGAACACTGAAGCTTTCTTT.

This clone was seen once. This chain uses TRBV29-1 with TRBJ2-5; 8 bases line up with TRBD1. The ends lost 4 bases at V and 4 bases at J; junction bases unmatched: 8. Germline CDR1 reads SQVTM; CDR2 reads ANQGSEA. The CDR3 runs to 14 residues. The CDR3 is CSVVGQGLGETQYF. CDR3 nucleotides: TGCAGCGTTGTCGGACAGGGCTTAGGAGAGACCCAGTACTTC.

The genes are TRBV6-6 and TRBJ1-5; 8 bases line up with TRBD1. CDR1 is MNHNY, CDR2 SVGAGI, per germline (reference sequence). With 6 bases clipped from V and 1 base from J, the junction kept 5 bases outside the gene matches. This CDR3 has 15 amino acids. The chain's CDR3 is CASSRRDRSNQPQHF. The CDR3 coding sequence is TGTGCCAGCAGCCGCCGGGACAGGAGCAATCAGCCCCAGCATTTT.

The rearrangement uses TRBV19 and TRBJ1-1; 7 nucleotides match TRBD1. CDR1 LNHDA and CDR2 SQIVND come from the germline V gene (reference sequence). V lost 5 bases, J lost 1 base, and 7 bases stayed unmatched. The CDR3 has 15 amino acids. The CDR3 DNA reads as TGTGCCAGTAGTCCTCGACAGGGAGAGAACACTGAAGCTTTCTTT. Translating it yields CASSPRQGENTEAFF.

The sample holds one count of this clone. The genes are TRBV28 and TRBJ2-7, with 11 bases lining up with TRBD1. From germline, CDR1 is MDHEN and CDR2 SYDVKM. J lost 5 bases, V lost 3 bases, and 6 bases had no gene match. CDR3 length: 15 amino acids. The CDR3 coding sequence is TGTGCCAGCAGTTTTTCTCGGACAGGGGGCGACGAGCAGTACTTC. Translated, it gives CASSFSRTGGDEQYF. The full variable domain, rest sourced from reference TRBV28 and TRBJ2-7, is DVKVTQSSRYLVKRTGEKVFLECVQDMDHENMFWYRQDPGLGLRLIYFSYDVKMKEKGDIPEGYSVSREKKERFSLILESASTNQTSMYLCASSFSRTGGDEQYFGPGTRLTVT.

The chain combines TRBV6-6 with TRBJ2-5; D perhaps matches TRBD1 (6 bases). Germline V lookup: CDR1 MNHNY, CDR2 SVGAGI (reference sequence). The CDR3 is 15 residues long. V lost 7 bases and J lost 1, with 16 bases in between. The DNA for the CDR3 is TGTGCCAGCATCAGGGGAAGAGGGGGCCAAGAGACCCAGTACTTC. As protein: CASIRGRGGQETQYF.

V is TRBV6-6 and J is TRBJ2-7; the D gene is possibly TRBD2 (5 bases). CDR1 MNHNY and CDR2 SVGAGI come from the germline V gene (reference sequence). The CDR3 has 12 amino acids. The V end was cut by 10 bases, the J end by 2 bases, with 12 bases between. CDR3: CATRTHTYEQYF. DNA of the CDR3: TGTGCCACTCGGACTCATACCTACGAGCAGTACTTC.

V usage is TRBV2 and J usage is TRBJ2-7, with 10 bases lining up with TRBD1. The CDR3 is made up of 16 amino acids. Germline V gives CDR1 SNHLY, CDR2 FYNNEI. Trimming removed 5 bases from V and 3 bases from J; junction bases left unmatched: 10. CDR3 region: CASSPPSGQGIYEQYF. The CDR3 DNA follows: TGTGCCAGCAGTCCACCCTCGGGACAGGGGATCTACGAGCAGTACTTC.

CDR3 DNA sequence: TGTGCCAGCAGCCACAGGACAATACTCTCCTACGAGCAGTACTTC. It encodes CASSHRTILSYEQYF. The genes are TRBV14 and TRBJ2-7; perhaps TRBD1 as D (5 bases). Germline V gene lookup returns CDR1 SGHDN and CDR2 FVKESK. CDR3 length: 15 amino acids. Trimming removed 3 bases from V and 0 bases from J, with 12 bases in between. Combining the CDR3 with reference TRBV14 and TRBJ2-7 gives the whole variable domain EAGVTQFPSHSVIEKGQTVTLRCDPISGHDNLYWYRRVMGKEIKFLLHFVKESKQDESGMPNNRFLAERTGGTYSTLKVQPAELEDSGVYFCASSHRTILSYEQYFGPGTRLTVT.

The J gene is TRBJ2-1, the V gene TRBV27, with TRBD2 matching over 15 bases. J was trimmed by 3 bases and V by 5 bases; bases with no gene match: 11. Germline values: CDR1 MNHEY, CDR2 SMNVEV (reference sequence). CDR3 length equals 19 residues. CDR3: CASSPGLAGGPLLYNEQFF. For the CDR3, the DNA is TGTGCCAGCAGTCCAGGACTAGCGGGAGGGCCTCTTCTCTACAATGAGCAGTTCTTC.